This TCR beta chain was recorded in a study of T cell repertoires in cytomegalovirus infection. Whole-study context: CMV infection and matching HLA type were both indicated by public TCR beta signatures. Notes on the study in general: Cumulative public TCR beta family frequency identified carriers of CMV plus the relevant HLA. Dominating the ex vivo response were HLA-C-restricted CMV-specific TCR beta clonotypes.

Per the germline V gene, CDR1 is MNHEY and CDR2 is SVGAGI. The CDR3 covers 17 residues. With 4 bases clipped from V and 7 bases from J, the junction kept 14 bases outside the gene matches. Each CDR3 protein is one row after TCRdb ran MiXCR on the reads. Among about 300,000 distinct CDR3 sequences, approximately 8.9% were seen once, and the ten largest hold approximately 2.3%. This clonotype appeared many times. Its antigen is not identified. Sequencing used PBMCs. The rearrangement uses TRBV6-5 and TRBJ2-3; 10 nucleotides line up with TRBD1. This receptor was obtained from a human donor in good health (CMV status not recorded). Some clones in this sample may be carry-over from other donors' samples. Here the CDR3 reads CASSWIRQGANLNTQYF. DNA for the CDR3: TGTGCCAGCAGTTGGATCCGACAGGGGGCAAATTTAAATACGCAGTATTTT.